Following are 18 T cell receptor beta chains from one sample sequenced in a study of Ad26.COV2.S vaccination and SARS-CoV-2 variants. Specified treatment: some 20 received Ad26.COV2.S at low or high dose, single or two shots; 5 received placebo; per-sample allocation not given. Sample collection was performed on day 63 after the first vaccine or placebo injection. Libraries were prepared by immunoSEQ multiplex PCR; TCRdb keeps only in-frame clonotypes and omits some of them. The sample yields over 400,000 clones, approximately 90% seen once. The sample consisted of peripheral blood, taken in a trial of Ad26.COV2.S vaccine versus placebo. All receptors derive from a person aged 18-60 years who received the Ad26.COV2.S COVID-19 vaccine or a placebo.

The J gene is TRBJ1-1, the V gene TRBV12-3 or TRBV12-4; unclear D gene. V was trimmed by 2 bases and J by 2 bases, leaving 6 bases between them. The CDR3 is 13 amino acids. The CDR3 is CASSLWVNTEAFF. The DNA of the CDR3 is TGTGCCAGCAGTTTATGGGTTAACACTGAAGCTTTCTTT.

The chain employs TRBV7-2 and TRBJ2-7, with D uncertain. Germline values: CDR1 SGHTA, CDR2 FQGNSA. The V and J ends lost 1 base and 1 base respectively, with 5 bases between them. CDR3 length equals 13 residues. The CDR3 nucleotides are TGTGCCAGCAGCTTAGGCCCTTCCTACGAGCAGTACTTC. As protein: CASSLGPSYEQYF.

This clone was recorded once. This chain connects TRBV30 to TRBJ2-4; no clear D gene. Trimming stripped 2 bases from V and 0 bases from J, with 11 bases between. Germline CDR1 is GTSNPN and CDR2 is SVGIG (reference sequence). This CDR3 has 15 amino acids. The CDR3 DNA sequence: TGTGCCTGGAGTTCGAAGTACCTAGCCAAAAACATTCAGTACTTC. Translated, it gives CAWSSKYLAKNIQYF. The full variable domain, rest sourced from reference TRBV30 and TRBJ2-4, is SQTIHQWPATLVQPVGSPLSLECTVEGTSNPNLYWYRQAAGRGLQLLFYSVGIGQISSEVPQNLSASRPQDRQFILSSKKLLLSDSGFYLCAWSSKYLAKNIQYFGAGTRLSVL.

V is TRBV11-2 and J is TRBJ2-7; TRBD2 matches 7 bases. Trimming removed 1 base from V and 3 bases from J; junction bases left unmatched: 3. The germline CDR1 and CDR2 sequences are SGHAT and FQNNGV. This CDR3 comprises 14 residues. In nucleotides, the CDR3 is TGTGCCAGCAGCTTAGTAACGGGGGGCTACGAGCAGTACTTC. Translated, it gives CASSLVTGGYEQYF. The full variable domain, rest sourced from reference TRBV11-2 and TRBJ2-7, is EAGVAQSPRYKIIEKRQSVAFWCNPISGHATLYWYQQILGQGPKLLIQFQNNGVVDDSQLPKDRFSAERLKGVDSTLKIQPAKLEDSAVYLCASSLVTGGYEQYFGPGTRLTVT.

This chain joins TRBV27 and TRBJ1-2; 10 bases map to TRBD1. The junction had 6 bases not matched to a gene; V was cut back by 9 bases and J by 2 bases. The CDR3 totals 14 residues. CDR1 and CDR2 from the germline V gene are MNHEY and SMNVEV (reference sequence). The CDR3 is CASSDRGRNYGYTF. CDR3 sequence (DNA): TGTGCCAGTTCCGACAGGGGGCGAAACTATGGCTACACCTTC.

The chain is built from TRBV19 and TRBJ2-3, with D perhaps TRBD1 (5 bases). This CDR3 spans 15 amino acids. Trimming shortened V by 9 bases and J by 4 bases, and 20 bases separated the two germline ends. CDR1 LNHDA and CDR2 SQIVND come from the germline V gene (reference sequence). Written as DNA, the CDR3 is TGTGCCAGCAAAGACAGAAGTAAGCTCCCAGATACGCAGTATTTT. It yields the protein CASKDRSKLPDTQYF.

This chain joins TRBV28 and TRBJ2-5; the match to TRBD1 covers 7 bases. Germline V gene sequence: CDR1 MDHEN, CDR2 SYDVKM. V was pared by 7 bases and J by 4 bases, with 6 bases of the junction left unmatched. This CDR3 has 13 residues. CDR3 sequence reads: CASTRQGIETQYF. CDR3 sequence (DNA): TGTGCCAGCACCAGACAGGGTATAGAGACCCAGTACTTC.

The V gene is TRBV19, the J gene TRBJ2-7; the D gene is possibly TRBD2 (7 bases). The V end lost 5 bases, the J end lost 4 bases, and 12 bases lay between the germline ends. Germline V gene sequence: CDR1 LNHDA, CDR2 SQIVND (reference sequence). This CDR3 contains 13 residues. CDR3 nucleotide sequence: TGTGCCAGTAGTGGGGGGGGCCCTTACGAGCAGTACTTC. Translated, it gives CASSGGGPYEQYF. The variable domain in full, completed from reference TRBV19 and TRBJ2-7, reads DGGITQSPKYLFRKEGQNVTLSCEQNLNHDAMYWYRQDPGQGLRLIYYSQIVNDFQKGDIAEGYSVSREKKESFPLTVTSAQKNPTAFYLCASSGGGPYEQYFGPGTRLTVT.

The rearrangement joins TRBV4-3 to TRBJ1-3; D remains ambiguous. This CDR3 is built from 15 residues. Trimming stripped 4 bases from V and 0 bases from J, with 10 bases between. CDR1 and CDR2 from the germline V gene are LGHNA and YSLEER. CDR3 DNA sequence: TGCGCCAGCAGCCCTACGGTCAGCTCTGGAAACACCATATATTTT. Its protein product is CASSPTVSSGNTIYF.

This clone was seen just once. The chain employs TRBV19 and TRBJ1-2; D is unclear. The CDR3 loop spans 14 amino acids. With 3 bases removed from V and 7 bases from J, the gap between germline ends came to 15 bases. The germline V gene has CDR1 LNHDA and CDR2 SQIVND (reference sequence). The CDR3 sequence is CASSMAGVQRGYTF. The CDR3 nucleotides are TGTGCCAGTAGTATGGCGGGCGTCCAGCGTGGCTACACCTTC.

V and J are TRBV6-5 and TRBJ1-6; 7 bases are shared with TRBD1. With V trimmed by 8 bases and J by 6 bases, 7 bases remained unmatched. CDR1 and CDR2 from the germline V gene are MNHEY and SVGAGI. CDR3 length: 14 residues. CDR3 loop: CASYPGQFNSPLHF. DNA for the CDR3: TGTGCCAGCTACCCGGGACAGTTTAATTCACCCCTCCACTTT.

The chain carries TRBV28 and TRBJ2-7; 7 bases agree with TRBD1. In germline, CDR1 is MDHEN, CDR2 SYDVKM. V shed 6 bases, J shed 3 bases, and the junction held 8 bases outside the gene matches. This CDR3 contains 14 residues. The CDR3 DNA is TGTGCCAGCAGCAAAGGGGGCGCCTACTACGAGCAGTACTTC. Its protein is CASSKGGAYYEQYF.

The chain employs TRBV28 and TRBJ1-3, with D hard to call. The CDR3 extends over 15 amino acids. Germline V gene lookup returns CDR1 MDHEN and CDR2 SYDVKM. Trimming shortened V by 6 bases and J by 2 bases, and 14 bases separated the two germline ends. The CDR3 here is CASRPSGLAGNTIYF. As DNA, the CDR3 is TGTGCCAGCAGGCCATCTGGGTTGGCTGGAAACACCATATATTTT. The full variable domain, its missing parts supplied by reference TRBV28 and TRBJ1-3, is DVKVTQSSRYLVKRTGEKVFLECVQDMDHENMFWYRQDPGLGLRLIYFSYDVKMKEKGDIPEGYSVSREKKERFSLILESASTNQTSMYLCASRPSGLAGNTIYFGEGSWLTVV.

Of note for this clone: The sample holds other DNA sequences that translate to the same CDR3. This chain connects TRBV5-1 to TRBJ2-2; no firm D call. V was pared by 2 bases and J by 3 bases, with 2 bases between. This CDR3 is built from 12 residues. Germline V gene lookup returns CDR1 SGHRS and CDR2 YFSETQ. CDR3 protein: CASSFDTGELFF. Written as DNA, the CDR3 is TGCGCCAGCAGCTTCGACACCGGGGAGCTGTTTTTT.

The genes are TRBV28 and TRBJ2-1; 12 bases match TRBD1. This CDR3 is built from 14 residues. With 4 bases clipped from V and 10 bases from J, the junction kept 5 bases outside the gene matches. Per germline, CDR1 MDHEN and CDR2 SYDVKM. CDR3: CASSSGTGGQEQFF. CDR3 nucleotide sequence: TGTGCCAGCAGTTCCGGGACAGGGGGCCAAGAGCAGTTCTTC.

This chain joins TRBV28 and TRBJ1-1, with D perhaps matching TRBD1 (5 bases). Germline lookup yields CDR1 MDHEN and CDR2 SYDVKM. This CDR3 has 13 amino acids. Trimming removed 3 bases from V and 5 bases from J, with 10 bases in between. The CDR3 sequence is CASSFGGSTEAFF. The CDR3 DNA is TGTGCCAGCAGTTTTGGGGGGTCTACTGAAGCTTTCTTT.

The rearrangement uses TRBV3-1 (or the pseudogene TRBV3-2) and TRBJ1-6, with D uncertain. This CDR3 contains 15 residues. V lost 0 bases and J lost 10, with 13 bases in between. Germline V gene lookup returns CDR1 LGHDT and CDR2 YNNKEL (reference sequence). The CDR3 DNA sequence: TGTGCCAGCAGCCAAGATGAGGTCTTCCGCTCACCCCTCCACTTT. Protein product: CASSQDEVFRSPLHF.

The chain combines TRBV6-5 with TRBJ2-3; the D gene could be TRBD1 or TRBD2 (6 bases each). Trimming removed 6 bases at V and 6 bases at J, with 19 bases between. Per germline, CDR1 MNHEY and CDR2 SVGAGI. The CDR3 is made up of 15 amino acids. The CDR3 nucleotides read TGTGCCAGCAGACTCTCGGGGGCGCTCATTGATACGCAGTATTTT. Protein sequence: CASRLSGALIDTQYF.